The 28 T cell receptor beta chains presented below share a single source sample, sequenced in a study of molecular identifiers for immune sequencing clone quantification. TCRdb re-called the PCR reads with MiXCR, one entry per CDR3 protein. Among tens of thousands of distinct CDR3 sequences listed, nearly 25% were seen once. The specimen sequenced was naive CD8+ T cells from blood, with Jurkat cell RNA spiked in. Subset described: FACS-sorted CD8+CD4-CCR7+CD45RA+ naive T cells. All receptors come from a human donor in good health. Some libraries in this study had Jurkat cell RNA spiked in.

This clonotype showed up many times. The V gene is TRBV20-1, the J gene TRBJ1-1; 7 nucleotides agree with TRBD1. This CDR3 is built from 15 residues. CDR1 is DFQATT, CDR2 SNEGSKA, per germline (reference sequence). The V and J ends lost 4 bases and 1 base, in that order; junction bases with no gene match: 9. CDR3 region: CSATDRERTNTEAFF. CDR3 coding DNA: TGCAGTGCTACTGACAGGGAAAGGACGAACACTGAAGCTTTCTTT.

This clonotype was seen only a few times. The chain recombines TRBV30 with TRBJ1-5; tentatively, D is TRBD1 (5 bases). V lost 2 bases and J lost 5, with 10 bases in between. The CDR3 loop spans 13 amino acids. CDR1 is GTSNPN and CDR2 is SVGIG in the germline V gene (reference sequence). The CDR3 DNA reads TGTGCCTGGAGTCCCGGGGGTTATCAGCCCCAGCATTTT. Amino acid sequence: CAWSPGGYQPQHF.

J is TRBJ2-2 and V is TRBV19; D unresolved. Germline CDR1 and CDR2: LNHDA and SQIVND (reference sequence). This CDR3 is built from 12 residues. Trimming shortened V by 7 bases and J by 3 bases, and 6 bases separated the two germline ends. CDR3 sequence reads: CASNLYTGELFF. The CDR3 region has the DNA TGTGCCAGTAACCTATACACCGGGGAGCTGTTTTTT.

The table lists this clonotype with many counts. This rearrangement joins TRBV7-9 to TRBJ2-3; 8 positions agree with TRBD2. This CDR3 is 17 amino acids long. CDR1 and CDR2 from the germline V gene are SEHNR and FQNEAQ (reference sequence). V trimming: 6 bases; J trimming: 7 bases; junction bases outside the gene matches: 18. The CDR3 loop is CASSQDLAGRTMHTQYF. CDR3 sequence (DNA): TGTGCCAGCAGTCAGGATTTAGCGGGAAGGACCATGCATACGCAGTATTTT.

The chain links TRBV27 to TRBJ1-5; 8 nucleotides align to TRBD1. The V and J ends lost 3 bases and 4 bases, in that order; junction bases with no gene match: 2. The germline gives CDR1 MNHEY, CDR2 SMNVEV (reference sequence). The length of the CDR3 is 14 residues. The CDR3 is CASSLQGANQPQHF. CDR3 bases: TGTGCCAGCAGTTTGCAGGGGGCTAATCAGCCCCAGCATTTT.

Comment on this clonotype: With a much larger clone just one base away, this may be a read error. The chain recombines TRBV7-3 with TRBJ2-6; D is possibly TRBD1 (5 bases). CDR3 length: 17 residues. The V gene's germline CDR1 is SGHTA and CDR2 FQGTGA. CDR3 in amino acids: CASSLNIVSSGASVLTF. The DNA of the CDR3 is TGTGCCAGCAGCTTAAATATCGTGAGCTCTGGGGCCAGCGTCCTGACTTTC.

The V gene is TRBV24-1, the J gene TRBJ2-3, with D unclear. Trimming removed 8 bases at V and 4 bases at J, with 12 bases between. CDR3 length equals 13 residues. CDR1 and CDR2 (germline): KGHDR, SFDVKD. In nucleotides, the CDR3 is TGTGCCACCACCGGCGTGGGTTCAGATACGCAGTATTTT. This translates into CATTGVGSDTQYF.

The chain joins TRBV13 to TRBJ2-3; 7 bases align to TRBD1. The germline gives CDR1 PRHDT, CDR2 FYEKMQ (reference sequence). This CDR3 comprises 13 residues. Trimming removed 5 bases from V and 1 base from J; junction bases left unmatched: 0. The CDR3 sequence is CASSDRGTDTQYF. DNA of the CDR3: TGTGCCAGCAGCGACAGGGGCACAGATACGCAGTATTTT.

This clonotype was found many times. This sequence joins TRBV20-1 and TRBJ1-1, with D unresolved. The CDR3 consists of 14 residues. Trimming shortened V by 1 base and J by 7 bases, and 16 bases separated the two germline ends. The V gene's germline CDR1 is DFQATT and CDR2 SNEGSKA (reference sequence). CDR3 sequence reads: CSARGEGRIDEAFF. The CDR3 nucleotides are TGCAGTGCTAGAGGAGAGGGTAGGATAGATGAAGCTTTCTTT.

There are many counts of this clonotype. This sequence joins TRBV7-8 and TRBJ2-5; D is undetermined. V was cut by 4 bases and J by 1 base, with 13 bases left in between. Germline V lookup: CDR1 SGHVS, CDR2 FQNEAQ. The CDR3 contains 15 residues. The CDR3 sequence is CASSSLTESQETQYF. In DNA, the CDR3 is TGTGCCAGCAGCTCATTGACTGAATCCCAAGAGACCCAGTACTTC.

This clonotype came up a few times. V and J are TRBV6-5 and TRBJ2-1; D is ambiguous. Germline CDR1 is MNHEY and CDR2 is SVGAGI. The CDR3 extends over 13 amino acids. V lost 7 bases and J lost 4, with 11 bases in between. The CDR3 region is CASMQTEYNEQFF. CDR3 in DNA: TGTGCCAGCATGCAAACCGAATACAATGAGCAGTTCTTC.

The rearrangement links TRBV27 to TRBJ1-2, with D maybe TRBD1 (6 bases). The length of the CDR3 is 16 residues. V was pared by 2 bases and J by 8 bases, with 21 bases between. CDR1 is MNHEY and CDR2 is SMNVEV in the germline V gene (reference sequence). CDR3 sequence: CASSLGPTGNGRGYTF. CDR3 nucleotides: TGTGCCAGCAGTTTAGGCCCTACAGGGAATGGTCGGGGCTACACCTTC.

The chain is built from TRBV27 and TRBJ2-5; D assignment may be TRBD1 or TRBD2 (5 bases each). CDR3 length: 16 residues. Germline-derived CDR1 and CDR2 are MNHEY and SMNVEV (reference sequence). The V end was cut by 1 base, the J end by 4 bases, with 16 bases between. The CDR3, as DNA: TGTGCCAGCAGTTTATTTCGGGGCCAGGTGTCAGAGACCCAGTACTTC. Translated: CASSLFRGQVSETQYF.

The chain couples TRBV4-1 to TRBJ2-7; D call uncertain. This CDR3 comprises 12 residues. Trimming removed 5 bases at V and 3 bases at J, with 8 bases between. Per the germline V gene, CDR1 is MGHRA and CDR2 is YSYEKL. CDR3 coding DNA: TGCGCCAGCAGCTCGACGGACTACGAGCAGTACTTC. The encoded protein is CASSSTDYEQYF.

This clonotype came up many times. V and J are TRBV19 and TRBJ1-1; perhaps TRBD1 as D (5 bases). The CDR3 covers 14 residues. The ends were cut back, 7 bases at V and 7 bases at J, with 19 bases in the middle. Per germline, CDR1 LNHDA and CDR2 SQIVND (reference sequence). The CDR3 DNA follows: TGTGCCAGTACTCCGTGGGGGGGGTCGGATGAAGCTTTCTTT. Protein product: CASTPWGGSDEAFF.

This clonotype was counted ten times or more. The V gene is TRBV5-4, the J gene TRBJ2-3, with D unclear. The CDR3 consists of 13 residues. V was pared by 0 bases and J by 4 bases, with 6 bases between. Germline lookup yields CDR1 SGHNT and CDR2 YYREEE (reference sequence). DNA of the CDR3: TGTGCCAGCAGCTTGGACGGCGCAGATACGCAGTATTTT. As protein: CASSLDGADTQYF.

This clonotype has just a few counts. The chain uses TRBV5-6 and TRBJ2-6; no clear D. The germline V gene has CDR1 SGHDT and CDR2 YYEEEE. The V gene lost 5 bases and the J gene lost 0 bases, with 6 bases spanning the gap. This CDR3 has 14 residues. The CDR3 DNA is TGTGCCAGCAGTGAGAACTCTGGGGCCAACGTCCTGACTTTC. It translates to CASSENSGANVLTF.

This clonotype was detected a few times. V and J are TRBV12-3 or TRBV12-4 and TRBJ2-5; no reliable D call. Trimming cost V 4 bases and J 4 bases, with 10 bases left between them. The CDR3 runs 13 residues. For the CDR3, the DNA is TGTGCCAGCAGTTCACCCAGCAGAGAGACCCAGTACTTC. This sequence encodes CASSSPSRETQYF.

Of note for this clonotype: A much larger clone differs from this one at a single base, so this may be a read error. This chain links TRBV27 with TRBJ2-2; D gene unclear. This CDR3 is built from 13 residues. Germline CDR1 reads MNHEY; CDR2 reads SMNVEV (reference sequence). The CDR3 coding sequence is TGTGCCAGCAGTCTCCAGAACACCAGGGAGCTGTTTTTT. This translates into CASSLQNTRELFF.

The chain uses TRBV9 and TRBJ2-3, with no clear D. Between the trimmed V and J ends, which lost 3 bases and 1 base, there was a span of 12 bases. The CDR3 loop spans 15 amino acids. CDR1 is SGDLS and CDR2 is YYNGEE in the germline V gene. The CDR3: CASSESGVCTDTQYF. CDR3 coding DNA: TGTGCCAGCAGCGAGTCGGGTGTGTGCACAGATACGCAGTATTTT.

This clonotype was observed many times. V and J are TRBV28 and TRBJ2-7; TRBD1 might be the D (5 bases). The CDR3 has 15 amino acids. Germline V lookup: CDR1 MDHEN, CDR2 SYDVKM. V was clipped by 4 bases and J by 0 bases, with 13 bases between them. CDR3 protein: CASSSRVESSYEQYF. CDR3 sequence (DNA): TGTGCCAGCAGTTCCAGGGTCGAGAGCTCCTACGAGCAGTACTTC.

This clonotype was seen ten or more times. V is TRBV19 and J is TRBJ2-4; D may match TRBD1 or TRBD2 (6 bases each). Germline loops: CDR1 LNHDA, CDR2 SQIVND (reference sequence). Trimming removed 3 bases from V and 0 bases from J, with 12 bases in between. The CDR3 loop spans 16 amino acids. CDR3 nucleotides: TGTGCCAGTAGTATCGGGGGCTCTCTAGCCAAAAACATTCAGTACTTC. The encoded protein is CASSIGGSLAKNIQYF.

This clonotype occurred many times. The rearrangement joins TRBV28 to TRBJ2-5; 7 bases map to TRBD1. V was clipped by 6 bases and J by 4 bases; unmatched bases: 8. The CDR3 is made up of 14 amino acids. Germline-derived CDR1 and CDR2 are MDHEN and SYDVKM. CDR3 sequence (DNA): TGTGCCAGCAGCACTTCTACAGGGGTAGAGACCCAGTACTTC. Amino acids: CASSTSTGVETQYF.

This clonotype showed up many times. J is TRBJ1-1 and V is TRBV20-1; D is ambiguous. The CDR3 covers 11 residues. The V end was cut by 0 bases, the J end by 7 bases, with 6 bases between. CDR1 is DFQATT and CDR2 is SNEGSKA in the germline V gene (reference sequence). The DNA of the CDR3 is TGCAGTGCTAGAGATCCGAGTGAAGCTTTCTTT. This gives the protein CSARDPSEAFF.

This clonotype was observed many times. The chain uses TRBV30 and TRBJ1-4; D is unclear. Trimming took off 3 bases at V and 7 bases at J, with 6 bases between the two ends. Germline V CDR1 and CDR2: GTSNPN, SVGIG (reference sequence). The CDR3 contains 11 residues. The CDR3 loop is CAWSPGEKLFF. The DNA of the CDR3 is TGTGCCTGGAGCCCCGGTGAAAAACTGTTTTTT.

The chain joins TRBV4-1 to TRBJ1-4, with TRBD1 as a possible D gene (5 bases). V was cut by 4 bases and J by 7 bases, with 22 bases left in between. The CDR3 runs 17 residues. CDR1 is MGHRA, CDR2 YSYEKL, per germline. CDR3 sequence (DNA): TGCGCCAGCAGCCCACACGGAATAGAGGGGATAAGTGAAAAACTGTTTTTT. Its translation is CASSPHGIEGISEKLFF.

Of note for this clonotype: With a much larger clone just one base away, this may be a read error. The chain carries TRBV19 and TRBJ2-4, with 7 bases identical to TRBD2. With V trimmed by 9 bases and J by 9 bases, 11 bases remained unmatched. Germline assignment: CDR1 LNHDA and CDR2 SQIVND (reference sequence). This CDR3 region has 13 residues. CDR3 in DNA: TGTGCCAGGAGGCCCGGACTAGAGCCCATTCAGTACTTC. It encodes CARRPGLEPIQYF.

There are a few counts of this clonotype. The J gene is TRBJ2-3, the V gene TRBV14, with 8 bases aligning to TRBD1. The CDR3 has 15 residues. Germline values: CDR1 SGHDN, CDR2 FVKESK. After removal of 1 base from V and 2 bases from J, the junction contained 2 bases not matched to a gene. The CDR3 DNA sequence: TGTGCCAGCAGCCAAGGACAGGGGTACACAGATACGCAGTATTTT. Translated: CASSQGQGYTDTQYF.